This T cell receptor beta chain was profiled in a study of blood T cell repertoires in COVID-19 (dated by TCRdb to 2019 to 2021). Some background on the complete study: Samples from collaborators originated in the United States, Italy and Spain and spanned both the acute and convalescent phases of COVID-19. The material from the prospective study consisted of cDNA or gDNA derived from T cells, B-cell-depleted T cells, or PBMCs. Subjects who had been exposed to COVID-19, were actively infected with it, or had recovered from it provided the deeply sampled blood TCRbeta repertoires that made up the dataset. The repertoires were made available in a free public database intended to serve as a resource for research on the immune response to SARS-CoV-2. Samples were obtained from the ongoing ImmuneRACE study (first 160 participants) and from 1,254 subjects provided by 6 global collaborators. A de-identified subject ID, COVID-19 status, age in years and sex were almost always included in the sample metadata. Where available, HLA class I and class II types were obtained from metadata supplied by the sample provider rather than from assay-based typing.

Study-wide conclusions, independent of this receptor: The amount of clinical and demographic metadata varied by source and participant and was provided uncurated.

TCRbeta CDR3 regions were amplified from genomic DNA by means of the immunoSEQ Assay, a bias-controlled multiplex PCR. In the source study's methods: The number of nucleated cells in each sample was estimated by amplification of reference gene primers within the assay. Sequence reads were collapsed and filtered to measure the absolute abundance of every unique TCRbeta CDR3 rearrangement. Productive Simpson clonality was computed per sample as the square root of Simpson's diversity index over productive rearrangements. Drawn from immuneACCESS, this table holds only the in-frame rearrangements with V and J called that TCRdb kept. Clones are partly lost; checked studies trace under half to an unresolved V gene and leave the rest unexplained. V, J and clone size derive from that table, while D and trimming were established from the DNA sequence. This sample lists 150,000 to 200,000 clones; approximately 80% were detected once. Less than 15% of the sample rests with the top ten.

Reading the germline V gene (reference sequence) gives CDR1 SEHNR and CDR2 FQNEAQ. From the cysteine up to the phenylalanine, the CDR3 has a length of 14 residues. Only the CDR3 region is kept as DNA, spanning 42 bases read in frame from base 1. V is pruned by 5 bases and J by 5 bases, leaving 5 bases of the junction without a gene match. In Seattle, one collaborating source enrolled patients while the infection was active and tracked those patients longitudinally over the course of disease. Collaborating institutions collected whole blood in K2EDTA tubes following their own protocols. For TCRbeta analysis, collaborator samples were shipped as frozen whole blood, as isolated PBMCs, or as DNA extracted from either sample type. Comment on this clone: The antigen it recognizes is unknown. No base quality information exists; no much larger clone differs at one position.

The sequence came from a woman over 75 with COVID-19, enrolled during active disease. The specimen sequenced was peripheral blood. The rearrangement combines TRBV7-9 with TRBJ2-3, with 9 bases matching TRBD2. The sequenced DNA: TGTGCCAGCAGCCGGACTAGCGCGGGAGATACGCAGTATTTT. Its translation reads: CASSRTSAGDTQYF.